This T cell receptor (beta chain) was observed in a study of shared clonotypes between healthy human individuals. Study details: Each donor's CD4 naive and CD4 memory cells filled three plates apiece, CD8 naive two, and CD8 memory one.

This CDR3 region has 14 residues. V was shortened by 4 bases and J by 5 bases, with 11 bases between the two germline ends. Per the germline V gene, CDR1 is SGHNT and CDR2 is YENEEA. Each sample came from a Caucasian adult donor living in Nashville, Tennessee. Per the study methods: ImmunoSEQ junction-only sequences lacked quality scores, so their filtering differed. Assay used: immunoSEQ multiplex PCR; TCRdb lists only in-frame clones, some missing. V and J calls plus clone size are reproduced from that table; the DNA served to infer D and trimming. Of around 1.4 million clones listed, approximately 98.5% are singletons.

This rearrangement joins TRBV11-3 to TRBJ2-2; weak D call: TRBD2 (5 bases). Sequenced sample: naive CD4+ T cells sorted from blood. Subset meaning: CD45RA+ positively selected. The TCR was taken from a man aged 30 to 45 in good health. Written as DNA, the CDR3 is TGTGCCAGCAGCTCAGGCTCGGGAACCGGGGAGCTGTTTTTT. Its translation is CASSSGSGTGELFF.